This T cell receptor beta chain appears in the sequencing data of a study of blood T cell repertoires in COVID-19. Across the whole study: Specimens from acute and convalescent COVID-19 originated in the United States, Italy and Spain. Sources were T cells, B-cell-depleted T cells, or PBMCs; the material itself was cDNA or gDNA.

In the original workflow: Using reference gene primer amplification, nucleated cell counts were estimated. Method: immunoSEQ multiplex PCR; TCRdb's copy keeps in-frame clones and lacks some. V and J calls and clone size are copied from that table; D and trimming were computed from the DNA. The data contain about 190,000 clones, around four fifths of them singletons. V was pared by 2 bases and J by 0 bases, with 11 bases of the junction left unmatched. The CDR3 consists of 19 residues. Germline CDR1 LGHDT, CDR2 YNNKEL (reference sequence). Sequencing was carried out using peripheral blood. The chain links TRBV3-1 (or the pseudogene TRBV3-2) to TRBJ2-2; 8 bases fit TRBD2. The receptor was derived from a human donor in a cohort sampled during active COVID-19. CDR3 residues: CASSQPARREEANTGELFF. CDR3 bases: TGTGCCAGCAGCCAACCCGCTCGGCGGGAGGAAGCGAACACCGGGGAGCTGTTTTTT.